This TCR beta chain was observed in a study of T cell repertoires in aging, cancer and after chemotherapy. Study background: Approximately 8 million TCR reads were in the whole dataset.

TRB rearrangements spanning V, D and J were amplified using mixed TRB-A/B primers. TCRdb re-called the multiplex PCR reads through MiXCR, storing one row per CDR3 protein. Of roughly 2,500 distinct CDR3 sequences in the sample, 50% to 70% were seen once. The length of the CDR3 is 15 residues. Germline CDR1 is KGHSH and CDR2 is LQKENI. The ends were cut back, 3 bases at V and 1 base at J, with 9 bases in the middle. This clonotype was picked up a small number of times. Peripheral blood genomic DNA, not sorted cells or RNA, was the template. The clonotype comes from a human donor with a blood cancer. The V gene is TRBV18, the J gene TRBJ2-2; D might be TRBD1 (5 bases). Material: blood. This CDR3 is CASSPRQLNTGELFF. CDR3 coding DNA: TGTGCCAGCTCACCGAGACAGTTGAACACCGGGGAGCTGTTTTTT.